This T cell receptor beta chain appears in the sequencing data of a study of blood T cells in healthy people across ages (dated by TCRdb to between 2014 and 2017). With regard to the full study: In model experiments, roughly one uniquely barcoded TCR beta cDNA molecule per two T cells was captured by template switching. The study measured age-related changes in TCR beta repertoire diversity using deep sequencing normalized with unique cDNA molecular identifiers. Using the same blood draw, the study looked at two additional independent replicas of 1 million unique cDNA reads for two donors, one aged 18 to 30 and the other aged 80 or older. Donors were grouped into four age groups: young (average 16 years), middle-aged (about 40), aged (about 60) and long-lived (approximately 78). To avoid experimental bias, donors of different ages were randomly spread across the sequencing lanes.

This clonotype was picked up a small number of times. Its antigen remains unidentified. Per-nucleotide qualities are absent, and no much larger clonotype sits a single base away. Library creation used 5' RACE. Sequencing relied on an Illumina HiSeq 2500. A second roughly 7 to 12 cycle PCR used a sample-barcoded 5' primer and a J-beta primer mix. Each TCR beta cDNA molecule received a unique molecular identifier from a template-switch 5' adaptor carrying 12 random nucleotides. At least 2.5 million CDR3-containing paired-end reads were obtained from each sample. First-strand cDNA synthesis was performed from all RNA using the Mint cDNA synthesis kit, with priming by a TRBC-specific oligonucleotide. After uracil-DNA glycosylase treatment, a first 18-cycle PCR used universal primers M1SS and BC2_uni_R on all cDNA. Regarding the original processing steps: For normalization, 1 million high-quality reads were randomly selected from each sample, with every read carrying a distinct molecular identifier. Instead of being binned into consensus sequences, reads that shared molecular identifiers were thrown out. MiTCR, run with a Q25 quality threshold and the strictest error-elimination algorithm, handled CDR3 identification, clonotype clustering and error correction. A nonparametric unseen species model using Euler transformation provided a lower-bound estimate of total TCR beta diversity. The public reads were reanalyzed by TCRdb: fastp trimming at Q25, MiXCR alignment, in-frame beta chains only. Duplicate CDR3 protein sequences are folded into a single record with the most common DNA and genes. The V and J calls here are based on TCRdb, not the publication. The table for this sample lists 1.5 million to 2 million distinct CDR3 sequences; approximately 50% of them were counted only once. The ten most abundant clones make up 2.1% of the sample.

Systemically healthy Caucasian individuals from Russia, 39 in total and aged about 6 to 90 years, were included as donors. Each donor gave approximately 9.3 milliliters of peripheral blood, collected into EDTA-treated Vacutainer tubes. PBMCs were isolated by Ficoll-Paque density-gradient centrifugation, with at least 6.5 million obtained per sample. Trizol reagent was used to extract total RNA from the PBMCs, yielding at least 5.5 micrograms per sample. Naive CD45RAhigh/CD27high T cell percentages were measured by flow cytometry on a PBMC aliquot from every donor. From the cysteine up to the phenylalanine, the CDR3 has a length of 13 residues. The DNA shown is the 39-base CDR3, in frame from base 1. General study outcomes and caveats: Bulk unsorted PBMC profiling prevented conclusive comparison of naive and antigen-experienced compartments. A strong correlation was found between observed TCR beta diversity and the percentage of naive T cells measured by flow cytometry. Estimates of total diversity based on one million sequenced T cells were regarded as lower bounds and as underestimates. The CMV infection status of donors was not known, potentially confounding age-related changes in expanded clonotypes. Compared with the aged group, more naive CD4+ T cells, fewer expanded clones and increased TCR diversity were shown by the long-lived group, suggesting age selection. As age increased, observed TCR beta diversity per million T cells dropped in a roughly linear way, and a significant reduction was already evident by age approximately 40.

The sequence was obtained from a woman in her 40s in good health. The V and J genes are TRBV12-3 or TRBV12-4 and TRBJ2-4, with TRBD2 perhaps the D gene, on 6 matching bases. The end of the DNA aligns better with TRBJ2-7, so the J call may be wrong. Material for sequencing was blood. The CDR3 protein: CASSLGGGAEQYF. The nucleotide sequence is TGTGCCAGCAGTTTAGGTGGAGGGGCCGAGCAGTACTTC.